These 27 T cell receptor beta chains originate from one sample sequenced in a study of early T cells in non-severe SARS-CoV-2 infection. TCRdb re-derived calls from the 5' RACE reads in MiXCR, one entry per CDR3 protein. The top ten clones hold 2.8% of a sample with roughly 47,000 distinct CDR3 sequences, roughly 6% of them seen once. This specimen was whole blood, taken at baseline. The receptors shown here come from an adult who was a healthcare worker with PCR-confirmed SARS-CoV-2 infection or an uninfected control (not recorded which).

This clonotype was seen a few times. The chain employs TRBV20-1 and TRBJ2-7; D possibly matches TRBD1 or TRBD2 (6 bases each). CDR3 length: 14 residues. With 6 bases removed from V and 1 base from J, the gap between germline ends came to 16 bases. Germline assignment: CDR1 DFQATT and CDR2 SNEGSKA (reference sequence). The CDR3 nucleotides are TGCAGTGCCACGGGGGCAGGGTATTCCTACGAGCAGTACTTC. It yields the protein CSATGAGYSYEQYF.

This clonotype came up many times. V and J are TRBV7-9 and TRBJ2-1; either TRBD1 or TRBD2 may supply D (5 bases each). Germline loops: CDR1 SEHNR, CDR2 FQNEAQ (reference sequence). The V and J ends lost 7 bases and 0 bases respectively, with 16 bases between them. The CDR3 contains 16 residues. This CDR3 is CASTRRAGSSYNEQFF. The CDR3 DNA reads TGTGCCAGCACCAGAAGGGCAGGGAGCTCCTACAATGAGCAGTTCTTC.

Written as DNA, the CDR3 is TGTGCCAGCAGCTCCGGACAGGCAACGTACCAAGAGACCCAGTACTTC. As protein: CASSSGQATYQETQYF. The V call is TRBV9, the J call TRBJ2-5; 7 nucleotides match TRBD1. CDR3 length: 16 residues. The V gene end was trimmed by 4 bases and the J gene end by 0 bases; junction bases not matched to a gene: 9. Germline values: CDR1 SGDLS, CDR2 YYNGEE. Filled out from reference TRBV9 and TRBJ2-5, the complete variable domain reads DSGVTQTPKHLITATGQRVTLRCSPRSGDLSVYWYQQSLDQGLQFLIQYYNGEERAKGNILERFSAQQFPDLHSELNLSSLELGDSALYFCASSSGQATYQETQYFGPGTRLLVL.

This clonotype was observed a handful of times. The chain recombines TRBV7-9 with TRBJ2-3, with 7 bases matching TRBD2. Trimming took 8 bases from V and 3 from J; bases not matched to a gene: 11. Germline lookup yields CDR1 SEHNR and CDR2 FQNEAQ (reference sequence). The length of the CDR3 is 15 residues. The CDR3 region is CASALLAERTDTQYF. The DNA for the CDR3 is TGTGCCAGCGCTCTCCTAGCGGAACGTACAGATACGCAGTATTTT. The full variable domain, completed using reference TRBV7-9 and TRBJ2-3, is DTGVSQNPRHKITKRGQNVTFRCDPISEHNRLYWYRQTLGQGPEFLTYFQNEAQLEKSRLLSDRFSAERPKGSFSTLEIQRTEQGDSAMYLCASALLAERTDTQYFGPGTRLTVL.

This clonotype was seen ten or more times. The CDR3 sequence: CSARRGGWNTEAFF. The CDR3 DNA sequence: TGCAGTGCTAGAAGAGGGGGCTGGAACACTGAAGCTTTCTTT. V usage is TRBV20-1 and J usage is TRBJ1-1; 7 nucleotides agree with TRBD1. Trimming took 2 bases from V and 1 from J; bases not matched to a gene: 4. The CDR3 extends over 14 amino acids. CDR1 and CDR2 from the germline V gene are DFQATT and SNEGSKA (reference sequence).

At least ten counts were recorded for this clonotype. Germline is not matched at one junction end, which may reflect a read error. The chain has TRBV7-7 and TRBJ2-2; 8 bases match TRBD1. Germline lookup yields CDR1 SSHAT and CDR2 FNYEAQ (reference sequence). This CDR3 region has 15 residues. For the CDR3, the DNA is TGTGCTAGCAGCAACAGGGGGTCGAACACCGGGGAGCTGTTTTTT. This encodes CASSNRGSNTGELFF.

This clonotype occurred many times. The chain is built from TRBV5-1 and TRBJ1-2; maybe TRBD1 (5 bases). Trimming removed 4 bases at V and 0 bases at J, with 10 bases between. Looked up from germline, CDR1 is SGHRS and CDR2 is YFSETQ. This CDR3 comprises 14 residues. CDR3 nucleotide sequence: TGCGCCAGCAGCCCCGACAGCCCTAACTATGGCTACACCTTC. It yields the protein CASSPDSPNYGYTF.

A few counts support this clonotype. This sequence joins TRBV11-3 and TRBJ1-3; maybe TRBD1 (6 bases). Per the germline V gene, CDR1 is SGHNT and CDR2 is YENEEA. Trimming removed 8 bases at V and 2 bases at J, with 7 bases between. CDR3 length: 12 residues. The DNA of the CDR3 is TGTGCCAGCCGGGGGCCTGGAAACACCATATATTTT. Encoded protein: CASRGPGNTIYF.

This clonotype was seen a few times. This chain uses TRBV7-9 with TRBJ1-6, with 7 bases aligning to TRBD1. This CDR3 spans 15 amino acids. Germline V gene sequence: CDR1 SEHNR, CDR2 FQNEAQ (reference sequence). V shed 5 bases and J 7 bases; nucleotides not matched to a gene: 8. CDR3 bases: TGTGCCAGCAGCCCCAACAGGGGTGGAAATTCACCCCTCCACTTT. Protein: CASSPNRGGNSPLHF.

This clonotype was counted only a few times. V usage is TRBV27 and J usage is TRBJ2-3; D not resolved. The germline V and J ends were trimmed by 3 bases and 1 base, with 5 bases remaining between them. The CDR3 totals 13 residues. Per germline, CDR1 MNHEY and CDR2 SMNVEV (reference sequence). The CDR3, as DNA: TGTGCCAGCAGTTTTTTTCGCACAGATACGCAGTATTTT. It yields the protein CASSFFRTDTQYF.

This clonotype was counted at least ten times. The gene calls are TRBV25-1 and TRBJ1-6; perhaps TRBD1 as D (5 bases). CDR1 MGHDK and CDR2 SYGVNS come from the germline V gene. This CDR3 is 13 amino acids long. V dropped 4 bases and J dropped 7 bases, with 8 bases sitting between them. CDR3 in DNA: TGTGCCAGCAGTGCCCAGGGAAATTCACCCCTCCACTTT. Residues: CASSAQGNSPLHF.

The chain joins TRBV11-2 to TRBJ2-1; D is unclear. CDR1 SGHAT and CDR2 FQNNGV come from the germline V gene. Trimming left V 4 bases short and J 3 bases short, with 7 bases between. CDR3 length equals 13 residues. CDR3 sequence reads: CASSSEIYNEQFF. CDR3 in DNA: TGTGCCAGCAGCTCTGAAATCTACAATGAGCAGTTCTTC.

In this sample, this clonotype turned up many times. This sequence joins TRBV6-5 and TRBJ1-1; 10 bases align to TRBD1. In germline, CDR1 is MNHEY, CDR2 SVGAGI. This CDR3 is 16 amino acids long. V was pared by 6 bases and J by 3 bases, with 10 bases of the junction left unmatched. The CDR3 coding sequence is TGTGCCAGCAGAACTCGAGGACAGGGGGGGTACACTGAAGCTTTCTTT. Translated: CASRTRGQGGYTEAFF.

The V gene is TRBV29-1, the J gene TRBJ2-7, with TRBD2 as a possible D gene (6 bases). V was cut by 5 bases and J by 0 bases, with 14 bases left in between. This CDR3 is 14 amino acids long. From germline, CDR1 is SQVTM and CDR2 ANQGSEA. The CDR3 loop reads CSVLATGSSYEQYF. The CDR3 bases are TGCAGCGTTTTAGCCACCGGGAGCTCCTACGAGCAGTACTTC.

This clonotype was picked up many times. The rearrangement uses TRBV9 and TRBJ2-7; D possibly corresponds to TRBD1 (6 bases). V gave up 3 bases and J gave up 4 bases, with 17 bases separating them. There are 15 residues in the CDR3. Germline loops: CDR1 SGDLS, CDR2 YYNGEE. The CDR3 nucleotides read TGTGCCAGCAGCGCCCACAGGGAACCTTTTTACGAGCAGTACTTC. Translation: CASSAHREPFYEQYF.

V and J are TRBV29-1 and TRBJ2-7; no firm D call. Germline V CDR1 and CDR2: SQVTM, ANQGSEA. The length of the CDR3 is 11 residues. Deletions cut 6 bases from V and 6 bases from J, with 12 bases between. CDR3 sequence: CSVQDPGEQYF. For the CDR3, the DNA is TGCAGCGTCCAAGACCCCGGCGAGCAGTACTTC.

In the case of this clonotype: A much larger clonotype is one base distant, so this may be a read error. The genes are TRBV27 and TRBJ1-1; D uncertain. This CDR3 is 13 amino acids long. Germline loops: CDR1 MNHEY, CDR2 SMNVEV (reference sequence). Here the CDR3 reads CTSALGRNTEAFF. The CDR3 DNA is TGTACCAGCGCACTAGGGCGGAACACTGAAGCTTTCTTT.

The sample holds a few counts of this clonotype. The V and J genes are TRBV6-4 and TRBJ2-7; the D gene is possibly TRBD2 (6 bases). Germline assignment: CDR1 MRHNA and CDR2 SNTAGT. V lost 7 bases and J lost 4, with 17 bases in between. There are 14 residues in the CDR3. Here the CDR3 DNA reads TGTGCCAGCATTGAGCTAGCGAGTCTATACGAGCAGTACTTC. Residues: CASIELASLYEQYF.

This clonotype was picked up a small number of times. The rearrangement links TRBV19 to TRBJ1-2; D unclear. Germline CDR1 LNHDA, CDR2 SQIVND (reference sequence). The CDR3 sequence is 13 residues long. The germline V and J ends were trimmed by 4 bases and 0 bases, with 6 bases remaining between them. The CDR3 is CASSKTANYGYTF. In nucleotides, the CDR3 is TGTGCCAGTAGTAAGACGGCTAACTATGGCTACACCTTC.

This clonotype showed up many times. This rearrangement joins TRBV29-1 to TRBJ1-2; TRBD1 is a possible D gene (5 bases). Per the germline V gene, CDR1 is SQVTM and CDR2 is ANQGSEA. V lost 4 bases, J lost 0 bases, and 18 bases lay in between. The CDR3 is 16 amino acids. CDR3 bases: TGCAGCGTTGTGGACCCGGGACGGCGAGCTAACTATGGCTACACCTTC. Residues: CSVVDPGRRANYGYTF.

The table lists this clonotype with many counts. The J gene is TRBJ1-1, the V gene TRBV5-1; D is possibly TRBD1 (6 bases). The CDR3 sequence is 14 residues long. V was trimmed by 6 bases and J by 0 bases, leaving 12 bases between them. Germline loops: CDR1 SGHRS, CDR2 YFSETQ. The CDR3 bases are TGCGCCAGCACCAGGGGAGGGATGAACACTGAAGCTTTCTTT. Translating gives CASTRGGMNTEAFF. Based on the CDR3 plus reference TRBV5-1 and TRBJ1-1, the full variable domain is KAGVTQTPRYLIKTRGQQVTLSCSPISGHRSVSWYQQTPGQGLQFLFEYFSETQRNKGNFPGRFSGRQFSNSRSEMNVSTLELGDSALYLCASTRGGMNTEAFFGQGTRLTVV.

Ten or more counts support this clonotype. The chain combines TRBV7-2 with TRBJ2-7; perhaps TRBD1 as D (6 bases). Trimming stripped 4 bases from V and 1 base from J, with 11 bases between. Germline CDR1 reads SGHTA; CDR2 reads FQGNSA. CDR3 length equals 14 residues. The CDR3 region has the DNA TGTGCCAGCAGCTACCGGGACACTTCCTACGAGCAGTACTTC. Its protein product is CASSYRDTSYEQYF.

This clonotype was seen many times. CDR3 amino acids: CASSVGTGFYEQYF. The CDR3, as DNA: TGTGCCAGCAGTGTAGGGACAGGGTTCTACGAGCAGTACTTC. This rearrangement joins TRBV25-1 to TRBJ2-7; TRBD1 aligns across 9 bases. This CDR3 is 14 amino acids long. Per the germline V gene, CDR1 is MGHDK and CDR2 is SYGVNS. Trimming removed 4 bases from V and 3 bases from J; junction bases left unmatched: 4.

This clonotype has at least ten counts. This chain uses TRBV4-3 with TRBJ2-3; 7 bases align to TRBD2. The V gene end was trimmed by 4 bases and the J gene end by 4 bases; junction bases not matched to a gene: 8. The CDR3 consists of 15 residues. Germline V gene sequence: CDR1 LGHNA, CDR2 YSLEER. Here the CDR3 DNA reads TGCGCCAGCAGCCGAACCGCGGGGGATCCAGATACGCAGTATTTT. Its protein product is CASSRTAGDPDTQYF.

To note about this clonotype: This may arise from a read error, as a much more abundant clone is one base away. This chain links TRBV11-2 with TRBJ2-7; either TRBD1 or TRBD2 may fit D (5 bases each). From germline, CDR1 is SGHAT and CDR2 FQNNGV. The CDR3 covers 16 residues. CDR3 nucleotides: TGTGTCAGCAGCTTAGCCCCCGGGACGGCTTCCTACGAGCAGTACTTC. It translates to CVSSLAPGTASYEQYF. Full variable domain (missing parts from reference TRBV11-2 and TRBJ2-7): EAGVAQSPRYKIIEKRQSVAFWCNPISGHATLYWYQQILGQGPKLLIQFQNNGVVDDSQLPKDRFSAERLKGVDSTLKIQPAKLEDSAVYLCVSSLAPGTASYEQYFGPGTRLTVT.

This clonotype occurred many times. V usage is TRBV7-2 and J usage is TRBJ1-2; D is unclear. This CDR3 has 14 residues. CDR1 and CDR2 from the germline V gene are SGHTA and FQGNSA. Trimming shortened V by 5 bases and J by 5 bases, and 15 bases separated the two germline ends. The CDR3 sequence: CASSREFVAYGYTF. In DNA, the CDR3 is TGTGCCAGCAGCCGGGAGTTTGTCGCATATGGCTACACCTTC.

The table lists this clonotype with many counts. J is TRBJ2-7 and V is TRBV30; 9 bases line up with TRBD2. Germline assignment: CDR1 GTSNPN and CDR2 SVGIG (reference sequence). The V and J ends lost 2 bases and 5 bases, in that order; junction bases with no gene match: 10. This CDR3 has 15 amino acids. The DNA of the CDR3 is TGTGCCTGGAGTCTCAGTGTCGGGACTAGCAACGAGCAGTACTTC. Its translation: CAWSLSVGTSNEQYF.